This T cell receptor (beta chain) was observed in a study of molecular identifiers for immune sequencing clone quantification. Findings and caveats of the study: It was shown that clones above 20 RNA copies held over 97% of effector molecules, but under 1% in naive cells. The study reportedly detected spiked Jurkat TCR RNA from one cell among around 970,000 naive cells.

The bulk TCR libraries were made with methods described before and with listed TCR primers. A single record per CDR3 protein comes from TCRdb applying MiXCR to the PCR reads. Of tens of thousands of distinct CDR3 sequences in the sample, roughly 24% were seen once. This clonotype was observed many times. Antigen specificity is unknown. The V gene's germline CDR1 is LGHNA and CDR2 YSLEER. The CDR3 has 15 residues. V lost 1 base and J lost 0, with 9 bases in between. Using a CD8+CD4-CCR7+CD45RA+ phenotype, naive CD8 T cells were sorted. V usage is TRBV4-3 and J usage is TRBJ1-1; D remains ambiguous. The clonotype comes from a human donor in good health. Some libraries in this study had Jurkat cell RNA spiked in. The source material was naive CD8+ T cells from blood, with Jurkat cell RNA spiked in. Noted subset: FACS-sorted CD8+CD4-CCR7+CD45RA+ naive T cells. CDR3 nucleotides: TGCGCCAGCAGCCAAGGGGCAGCTTTGAACACTGAAGCTTTCTTT. This encodes CASSQGAALNTEAFF.